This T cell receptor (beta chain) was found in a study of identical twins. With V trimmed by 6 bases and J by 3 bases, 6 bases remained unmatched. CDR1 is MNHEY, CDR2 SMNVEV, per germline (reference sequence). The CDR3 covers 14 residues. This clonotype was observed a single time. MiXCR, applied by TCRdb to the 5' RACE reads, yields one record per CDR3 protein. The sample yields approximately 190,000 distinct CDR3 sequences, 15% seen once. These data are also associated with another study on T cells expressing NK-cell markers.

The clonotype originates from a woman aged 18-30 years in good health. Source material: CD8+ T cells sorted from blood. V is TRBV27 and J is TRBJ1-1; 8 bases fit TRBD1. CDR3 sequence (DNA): TGTGCCAGCAGGCTACAGGGGGGAGACACTGAAGCTTTCTTT. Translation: CASRLQGGDTEAFF.